The clone carrying this TCR beta chain has only a few counts. The antigen remains undetermined. This entry comes from a study of blood T cells in healthy people across ages. A second roughly 6 to 12 cycle PCR used barcoded and J-beta primers. TCRdb processed the 5' RACE reads anew with MiXCR; each CDR3 protein has one entry. The sample includes around 1.5 million distinct CDR3 sequences, 34% of them seen just once. The CDR3 spans 15 residues. Per the germline V gene, CDR1 is LNHNV and CDR2 is YYDKDF (reference sequence). Trimming stripped 5 bases from V and 7 bases from J, with 18 bases between. Study outcomes and limitations: With naive T cell percentage, TCR beta diversity showed a strong correlation.

There were at least 5.5 micrograms of total RNA extracted from every sample. Material for sequencing was blood. The TCR comes from a woman younger than 45 in good health. The chain recombines TRBV15 with TRBJ2-1, with D possibly being TRBD1 (6 bases). In DNA, the CDR3 is TGTGCCACCAGCGTAGGACAGATTGCCAGGAATGAGCAGTTCTTC. Amino acids: CATSVGQIARNEQFF.